This T cell receptor beta chain emerged from a study of cytomegalovirus exposure and HLA in healthy donors. Primers: 60 Vbeta forward and 13 Jbeta reverse. TCRdb's table, derived via immunoSEQ multiplex PCR, lists solely in-frame clones and lacks some. The repertoire has 75,000 to 80,000 clones, under 80% of them found once; the top ten carry approximately 1.5%. Sequencing was carried out using PBMCs. This sequence originates from a man aged 40-49 years in good health and CMV-seronegative.

The CDR3 coding sequence is TGTGCCAGCTCACGGGCCACAGGCTACTATGGCTACACCTTC. Translation gives CASSRATGYYGYTF. The V and J genes are TRBV18 and TRBJ1-2; perhaps TRBD1 as D (5 bases). The germline gives CDR1 KGHSH, CDR2 LQKENI. The CDR3 contains 14 residues. With 4 bases removed from V and 3 bases from J, the gap between germline ends came to 12 bases.